The sequence of this T cell receptor beta chain was determined in a study of shared clonotypes between healthy human individuals. Study summary: A couple of female and three male donors aged 18 to 49 were enrolled.

Study-wide points: Sorted-subset sequencing was shown by rarefaction to be incomplete despite large depth.

Notes on this clone: Its cognate antigen is unknown.

The assay was immunoSEQ multiplex PCR, and TCRdb's table has in-frame clones only and misses some. Here the sample spans 330,000 or so clones, over 70% being singletons. Sequencing used memory CD4+ T cells sorted from blood. Subset: CD45RA-negative fraction. This sequence originates from a man aged 30 to 39 in good health.

The DNA of the CDR3 is TGTGCCAGCAGCGTGGCGGGAGCGGGCGAGCAGTACTTC. Translation gives CASSVAGAGEQYF. The chain is built from TRBV9 and TRBJ2-7; the match to TRBD2 covers 7 bases. J was trimmed by 6 bases and V by 2 bases; bases with no gene match: 5. This CDR3 is built from 13 residues. CDR1 is SGDLS, CDR2 YYNGEE, per germline.